The rows below give T cell receptor beta chains drawn from one sample of a study of T-cell memory formation after mild COVID-19. From the 5' RACE reads, TCRdb called clonotypes with MiXCR, one entry per CDR3 protein. The data contain a few hundred thousand distinct CDR3 sequences, under 8.5% of them singletons. The sequenced sample consisted of PBMCs or a T cell subset sorted from them (not recorded which). Receptors originate from a man younger than 35 who had mild COVID-19 (a few samples of this study predate the infection). Cell type and time point are not known. Both conserved end residues are part of each CDR3. Fields, in order: D gene, J gene, V gene, clone size, CDR3 length, CDR3 protein, CDR3 DNA. D genes are given only for firm matches. Where a row states a size, it is once, few, many or the class of an expanded clone; other rows omit it.

D gene: TRBD2
J gene: TRBJ2-1
V gene: TRBV11-1
clone size: many
CDR3 length: 15
CDR3 protein: CASGGGGGAYNEQFF
CDR3 DNA: TGTGCCAGCGGAGGTGGCGGGGGGGCCTACAATGAGCAGTTCTTC

D gene: NA
J gene: TRBJ2-6
V gene: TRBV7-6
clone size: few
CDR3 length: 20
CDR3 protein: CASSSPTGTEPFSGANVLTF
CDR3 DNA: TGTGCCAGCAGCTCACCGACCGGGACTGAGCCTTTCTCTGGGGCCAACGTCCTGACTTTC

D gene: NA
J gene: TRBJ1-6
V gene: TRBV3-1
clone size: few
CDR3 length: 15
CDR3 protein: CASSQGFGGDSPLHF
CDR3 DNA: TGTGCCAGCAGCCAAGGATTCGGGGGGGATTCACCCCTCCACTTT

D gene: NA
J gene: TRBJ2-2
V gene: TRBV7-2
clone size: NA
CDR3 length: 14
CDR3 protein: CASSRPGGTGELFF
CDR3 DNA: TGTGCCAGCAGCCGTCCTGGGGGGACCGGGGAGCTGTTTTTT

D gene: NA
J gene: TRBJ1-1
V gene: TRBV2
clone size: NA
CDR3 length: 14
CDR3 protein: CASSEEGGNTEAFF
CDR3 DNA: TGTGCCAGCAGTGAGGAGGGCGGGAACACTGAAGCTTTCTTT

D gene: NA
J gene: TRBJ1-5
V gene: TRBV19
clone size: NA
CDR3 length: 15
CDR3 protein: CASSPGISEGQPQHF
CDR3 DNA: TGTGCCAGTAGTCCGGGGATATCAGAAGGACAGCCCCAGCATTTT

D gene: NA
J gene: TRBJ2-3
V gene: TRBV12-3/TRBV12-4
clone size: few
CDR3 length: 16
CDR3 protein: CASSFSSGPSTDTQYF
CDR3 DNA: TGTGCCAGCAGTTTCAGTAGCGGTCCTAGCACAGATACGCAGTATTTT

D gene: TRBD1
J gene: TRBJ1-2
V gene: TRBV6-5
clone size: few
CDR3 length: 14
CDR3 protein: CASSDRDRGAGYTF
CDR3 DNA: TGTGCCAGCAGTGACCGGGACAGGGGAGCTGGCTACACCTTC

D gene: NA
J gene: TRBJ2-1
V gene: TRBV5-4
clone size: many
CDR3 length: 15
CDR3 protein: CASSPDAGSYNEQFF
CDR3 DNA: TGTGCCAGCAGCCCCGACGCGGGAAGTTACAATGAGCAGTTCTTC

D gene: NA
J gene: TRBJ1-2
V gene: TRBV7-2
clone size: NA
CDR3 length: 13
CDR3 protein: CASSFNPGGGYTF
CDR3 DNA: TGTGCCAGCAGCTTCAACCCAGGCGGGGGCTACACCTTC

D gene: NA
J gene: TRBJ1-1
V gene: TRBV5-5
clone size: NA
CDR3 length: 13
CDR3 protein: CASSFSGHTEAFF
CDR3 DNA: TGTGCCAGCAGCTTCAGTGGGCACACTGAAGCTTTCTTT

D gene: NA
J gene: TRBJ1-5
V gene: TRBV6-2/TRBV6-3
clone size: few
CDR3 length: 16
CDR3 protein: CASSYEGGGAGQPQHF
CDR3 DNA: TGTGCCAGCAGTTACGAAGGCGGGGGCGCGGGTCAGCCCCAGCATTTT

D gene: NA
J gene: TRBJ2-1
V gene: TRBV2
clone size: many
CDR3 length: 15
CDR3 protein: CASRGGFLSYNEQFF
CDR3 DNA: TGTGCCAGCAGGGGTGGGTTCCTCTCCTACAATGAGCAGTTCTTC

D gene: TRBD2
J gene: TRBJ2-7
V gene: TRBV20-1
clone size: NA
CDR3 length: 15
CDR3 protein: CSARGRASGGYEQYF
CDR3 DNA: TGCAGTGCTAGGGGGCGGGCTAGCGGAGGCTACGAGCAGTACTTC

D gene: TRBD2
J gene: TRBJ2-5
V gene: TRBV25-1
clone size: NA
CDR3 length: 14
CDR3 protein: CASSEAGGKETQYF
CDR3 DNA: TGTGCCAGCAGTGAAGCGGGGGGAAAAGAGACCCAGTACTTC

D gene: NA
J gene: TRBJ1-2
V gene: TRBV6-6
clone size: NA
CDR3 length: 14
CDR3 protein: CASSYSPLNYGYTF
CDR3 DNA: TGTGCCAGCAGTTACTCCCCTCTTAACTATGGCTACACCTTC

D gene: NA
J gene: TRBJ2-2
V gene: TRBV5-6
clone size: few
CDR3 length: 13
CDR3 protein: CASSLDLAGELFF
CDR3 DNA: TGTGCCAGCAGCTTGGATTTGGCCGGGGAGCTGTTTTTT

D gene: NA
J gene: TRBJ2-1
V gene: TRBV7-9
clone size: many
CDR3 length: 14
CDR3 protein: CASSLAQSYNEQFF
CDR3 DNA: TGTGCCAGCAGCTTAGCGCAGTCATACAATGAGCAGTTCTTC

D gene: NA
J gene: TRBJ2-3
V gene: TRBV9
clone size: few
CDR3 length: 13
CDR3 protein: CASSVEFRDTQYF
CDR3 DNA: TGTGCCAGCAGCGTAGAGTTCCGGGATACGCAGTATTTT

D gene: TRBD2
J gene: TRBJ2-1
V gene: TRBV18
clone size: many
CDR3 length: 15
CDR3 protein: CASSPTSGGPNEQFF
CDR3 DNA: TGTGCCAGCTCCCCGACTAGCGGGGGCCCTAATGAGCAGTTCTTC